The subject of this entry is one T cell receptor (beta chain). No cognate antigen has been identified for it. Base qualities are not recorded, but no much larger clone differs from it by a single base. This entry belongs to a study of blood T cell repertoires in COVID-19 (TCRdb year 2020). In terms of the full investigation: Collaborator samples came from the United States, Italy and Spain and covered acute and convalescent phases of COVID-19. Where available, HLA class I and class II types were obtained from metadata supplied by the sample provider rather than from assay-based typing. The prospective study material was composed of cDNA or gDNA derived from T cells, B-cell-depleted T cells, or PBMCs. Nearly every sample came with metadata listing a de-identified subject ID, COVID-19 status, age in years and sex. The samples were drawn from two sources: the first 160 participants of the ongoing ImmuneRACE study, and over 950 subjects contributed by 6 global collaborators. The dataset comprised deeply sampled blood TCRbeta repertoires from subjects exposed to, actively infected with, or recovered from COVID-19. The repertoires were released in a freely available public database intended as a resource for research on the immune response to SARS-CoV-2.

General conclusions and limits of the study: How much clinical and demographic metadata was included differed by source and by participant, and the metadata was provided uncurated.

Each collaborating institution followed its own protocols to collect whole blood in K2EDTA tubes. For TCRbeta analysis, collaborators shipped samples as frozen whole blood, isolated PBMCs, or DNA extracted from either of those sample types. TCRbeta CDR3 regions were amplified from genomic DNA using the immunoSEQ Assay, a bias-controlled multiplex PCR. The paper's processing steps were these. The number of nucleated cells in each sample was estimated from the amplification of reference gene primers within the assay. To quantify the absolute abundance of each unique TCRbeta CDR3 rearrangement, sequence reads were collapsed and filtered. For each sample, productive Simpson clonality was calculated by taking the square root of Simpson's diversity index across productive rearrangements. The table was pulled from immuneACCESS by TCRdb, which kept in-frame rearrangements only. Such tables lose some clones; where checked, under half of the loss comes from unresolved V genes, and the rest has no known cause. The V and J calls and the clone size are those of that table, but D and trimming were determined from the DNA. Recorded for this sample are some 56,000 clones; around 86% of them occurred a single time. The ten largest make up 25% to 35% of the sample.

The germline V gene provides CDR1 MNHEY and CDR2 SVGEGT. Trimming leaves V shorter by 2 bases and J shorter by 4 bases, with the junction holding 5 bases beyond the gene matches. The CDR3 contains 16 residues, cysteine and phenylalanine counted. Of all the DNA, just the CDR3 is kept, 48 bases in frame from base 1. The source of this sequence is a woman at least 80 years old with active or convalescent COVID-19. The chain uses TRBV6-2 or TRBV6-3 and TRBJ2-1, with 10 central nucleotides matching TRBD2. The sequencing sample was made of peripheral blood. The DNA sequence is given as TGTGCCAGCAGTTACCCGTCTAGCGGGGGTTACAATGAGCAGTTCTTC. Translated, this is CASSYPSSGGYNEQFF.